This TCR beta chain was captured by sequencing in a study of Graves' ophthalmopathy and Graves' hyperthyroidism. This clonotype was seen ten or more times. Germline and junction disagree at one end, which may indicate a read error. Hyperthyroidism patients had new diagnoses, durations under 2 months, and ages of 18 to 65. The authors amplified TCR beta CDR3 regions, and they did so from RNA transcripts for repertoire sequencing. HTBI-primed RT-PCR formed the first round, and a multiplex PCR formed the second. MiXCR was run by TCRdb on the multiplex PCR reads, yielding one entry per CDR3 protein. The data contain about 420,000 distinct CDR3 sequences, under 25% of them seen just once; the ten biggest clones take up more than 2.5%. The CDR3 length is 10 residues. The germline CDR1 and CDR2 sequences are SGHTA and FQGTGA.

The chain has TRBV7-3 and TRBJ2-7; D is uncertain. This sequence originates from a young woman with stable Graves' hyperthyroidism. Sequencing was carried out using peripheral blood. CDR3 amino acids: CASSKRGHFF. CDR3 sequence (DNA): TGTGCCAGCAGCAAACGAGGCCATTTCTTC.